The 25 T cell receptor beta chains listed next were all sequenced from one sample in a study of OX40 agonist ivuxolimab in advanced cancers. Using immunoSEQ multiplex PCR, the repertoire was profiled, and TCRdb retains in-frame clones only, with some absent. The sample shows about 69,000 clones, 75% to 90% of them seen only once. Sequencing used CD4+ or CD8+ T cells sorted from blood, obtained in a trial of the OX40 agonist ivuxolimab. The receptors stem from an adult with an advanced solid tumor such as melanoma, head and neck, liver or kidney cancer.

V usage is TRBV5-8 and J usage is TRBJ2-3; D gene ambiguous. Per germline, CDR1 SGHTS and CDR2 YDEGEE. The CDR3 has 17 residues. Trimming stripped 6 bases from V and 5 bases from J, with 25 bases between. The CDR3 sequence is CASILAARTKLEDTQYF. The CDR3 DNA reads TGTGCCAGCATCCTCGCTGCCAGGACCAAGTTAGAAGATACGCAGTATTTT.

The rearrangement links TRBV12-5 to TRBJ1-1; D unresolved. The CDR3 is 17 amino acids. CDR1 and CDR2 from the germline V gene are LGHNT and FRNRAP. V lost 0 bases and J lost 0, with 14 bases in between. CDR3 loop: CASGLVETFPLNTEAFF. The CDR3 DNA is TGTGCTAGTGGTTTGGTAGAGACTTTTCCACTGAACACTGAAGCTTTCTTT. The full variable domain, its missing parts supplied by reference TRBV12-5 and TRBJ1-1, is DARVTQTPRHKVTEMGQEVTMRCQPILGHNTVFWYRQTMMQGLELLAYFRNRAPLDDSGMPKDRFSAEMPDATLATLKIQPSEPRDSAVYFCASGLVETFPLNTEAFFGQGTRLTVV.

The V call is TRBV20-1, the J call TRBJ2-5; D may correspond to TRBD1 or TRBD2 (5 bases each). Trimming removed 5 bases from V and 7 bases from J, with 8 bases in between. Looked up from germline, CDR1 is DFQATT and CDR2 is SNEGSKA (reference sequence). The CDR3 has 10 amino acids. Here the CDR3 reads CSALGVTQYF. The CDR3 nucleotides read TGCAGTGCTTTGGGGGTGACCCAGTACTTC.

The V and J genes are TRBV6-1 and TRBJ1-1; no clear D. V was trimmed by 5 bases and J by 4 bases, leaving 11 bases between them. From germline, CDR1 is MNHNS and CDR2 SASEGT. CDR3 length: 13 amino acids. The CDR3 sequence is CASSKSDVTEAFF. In DNA form, the CDR3 reads TGTGCCAGCAGTAAATCGGACGTCACTGAAGCTTTCTTT.

J is TRBJ1-1 and V is TRBV5-5; tentatively, D is TRBD1 (5 bases). The CDR3 extends over 15 amino acids. Germline-derived CDR1 and CDR2 are SGHKS and YYEKEE (reference sequence). Trimming took 2 bases from V and 5 from J, leaving 16 bases between them. CDR3 sequence: CASSLNSQQETEAFF. CDR3 nucleotide sequence: TGTGCCAGCAGCTTAAACAGCCAACAGGAGACTGAAGCTTTCTTT.

The chain carries TRBV7-9 and TRBJ2-7, with 11 bases aligning to TRBD1. The CDR3 is made up of 14 amino acids. Germline V CDR1 and CDR2: SEHNR, FQNEAQ (reference sequence). After removal of 4 bases from V and 3 bases from J, the junction contained 2 bases not matched to a gene. CDR3 bases: TGTGCCAGCAGCTACGGGACAGGGGGCTACGAGCAGTACTTC. Protein: CASSYGTGGYEQYF.

This chain uses TRBV28 with TRBJ1-2, with 9 bases lining up with TRBD1. CDR1 and CDR2 from the germline V gene are MDHEN and SYDVKM. This CDR3 is 15 amino acids long. The junction had 8 bases not matched to a gene; V was cut back by 6 bases and J by 3 bases. CDR3 loop: CASRYGGQGYYGYTF. DNA of the CDR3: TGTGCCAGCAGATATGGGGGACAGGGATACTATGGCTACACCTTC.

The V call is TRBV6-6, the J call TRBJ1-1; D is ambiguous. Per germline, CDR1 MNHNY and CDR2 SVGAGI (reference sequence). The CDR3 consists of 13 residues. Trimming removed 7 bases at V and 7 bases at J, with 16 bases between. CDR3 DNA sequence: TGTGCCAGCACGAAGCCGGGGTGGAGTGAAGCTTTCTTT. Residues: CASTKPGWSEAFF.

The chain joins TRBV7-9 to TRBJ2-1; TRBD2 aligns across 16 bases. After removal of 5 bases from V and 7 bases from J, the junction contained 2 bases not matched to a gene. Germline V gives CDR1 SEHNR, CDR2 FQNEAQ (reference sequence). The CDR3 consists of 15 residues. The CDR3 region is CASSPGLAGGNEQFF. As DNA, the CDR3 is TGTGCCAGCAGCCCGGGACTAGCGGGAGGGAATGAGCAGTTCTTC.

V gene TRBV29-1 combines with J gene TRBJ1-5; D is perhaps TRBD1 (5 bases). This CDR3 is 14 amino acids long. CDR1 and CDR2 from the germline V gene are SQVTM and ANQGSEA. The V and J ends lost 6 bases and 3 bases respectively, with 15 bases between them. CDR3 amino acids: CSVASLGLNQPQHF. As DNA, the CDR3 is TGCAGCGTCGCTTCATTGGGGCTCAATCAGCCCCAGCATTTT.

This clone was recorded a few times. V usage is TRBV9 and J usage is TRBJ1-2; TRBD1 agrees at 7 bases. The length of the CDR3 is 14 residues. The germline CDR1 and CDR2 sequences are SGDLS and YYNGEE. Unmatched junction bases numbered 3, after V lost 0 bases and J lost 4 bases. Here the CDR3 reads CASSVDSGGYGYTF. The DNA of the CDR3 is TGTGCCAGCAGCGTAGATTCAGGGGGCTATGGCTACACCTTC.

This clone occurred once. The rearrangement uses TRBV12-5 and TRBJ2-2; D is ambiguous. This CDR3 region has 16 residues. Trimming cost V 4 bases and J 3 bases, with 15 bases left between them. CDR1 and CDR2 (germline): LGHNT, FRNRAP. The CDR3 sequence is CASGSGVVAHTGELFF. CDR3 bases: TGTGCTAGTGGTTCTGGGGTGGTAGCTCACACCGGGGAGCTGTTTTTT.

J is TRBJ2-3 and V is TRBV9; 8 bases align to TRBD2. The germline CDR1 and CDR2 sequences are SGDLS and YYNGEE. This CDR3 has 14 amino acids. Trimming at V came to 3 bases and at J to 6 bases, leaving 6 bases not matched to a gene. The CDR3 region is CASSGGGGLDTQYF. DNA for the CDR3: TGTGCCAGCAGCGGCGGCGGGGGGTTGGATACGCAGTATTTT.

V usage is TRBV4-3 and J usage is TRBJ2-1; 9 bases line up with TRBD2. Germline CDR1 reads LGHNA; CDR2 reads YSLEER. The junction had 7 bases not matched to a gene; V was cut back by 3 bases and J by 7 bases. This CDR3 has 15 residues. The DNA for the CDR3 is TGCGCCAGCAGCCAGCAGCGGGGGGTCACTAATGAGCAGTTCTTC. It is translated as CASSQQRGVTNEQFF.

The chain employs TRBV19 and TRBJ2-7; 7 bases map to TRBD2. J lost 5 bases, V lost 5 bases, and 12 bases had no gene match. CDR3 length: 15 amino acids. Germline V gene sequence: CDR1 LNHDA, CDR2 SQIVND (reference sequence). The CDR3 bases are TGTGCCAGTAGTCCCTCTCGGGAGGCTAGCCACGAGCAGTACTTC. This codes for CASSPSREASHEQYF.

The J gene is TRBJ1-6, the V gene TRBV2, with no clear D. This CDR3 contains 12 residues. V lost 1 base, J lost 19 bases, and 14 bases lay in between. The germline V gene encodes CDR1 SNHLY and CDR2 FYNNEI. For the CDR3, the DNA is TGTGCCAGCAGTGAAGGGCGGAGGACCGCGCACTTT. This gives the protein CASSEGRRTAHF.

This clone came up once. This chain uses TRBV28 with TRBJ1-1, with 7 bases fitting TRBD1. The J segment lost 0 bases and the V segment lost 6 bases, leaving 16 bases of the junction unmatched. Germline values: CDR1 MDHEN, CDR2 SYDVKM. The CDR3 spans 18 residues. The CDR3 sequence: CASSPPPSTGTVNTEAFF. The CDR3 coding sequence is TGTGCCAGCAGCCCTCCCCCCTCGACCGGGACAGTGAACACTGAAGCTTTCTTT.

The rearrangement uses TRBV11-2 and TRBJ1-1; TRBD1 aligns across 9 bases. Germline values: CDR1 SGHAT, CDR2 FQNNGV. J was trimmed by 0 bases and V by 5 bases; bases with no gene match: 7. This CDR3 comprises 16 residues. The CDR3 bases are TGTGCCAGCAGCGCGGGACAGGGAGGGATGAACACTGAAGCTTTCTTT. Translation gives CASSAGQGGMNTEAFF.

V and J are TRBV7-2 and TRBJ1-5, with D uncertain. The CDR3 has 14 residues. V was shortened by 0 bases and J by 6 bases, with 9 bases between the two germline ends. Germline assignment: CDR1 SGHTA and CDR2 FQGNSA. CDR3 sequence reads: CASSLAGRSQPQHF. DNA of the CDR3: TGTGCCAGCAGCTTAGCGGGTCGCTCTCAGCCCCAGCATTTT.

V usage is TRBV9 and J usage is TRBJ1-5, with D perhaps matching TRBD1 (5 bases). Trimming took 3 bases from V and 1 from J, leaving 11 bases between them. Looked up from germline, CDR1 is SGDLS and CDR2 is YYNGEE. This CDR3 has 15 amino acids. For the CDR3, the DNA is TGTGCCAGCAGCGAAGGGACGGCCAGCAATCAGCCCCAGCATTTT. Its translation is CASSEGTASNQPQHF. The full variable domain, in which reference TRBV9 and TRBJ1-5 provide the parts outside the CDR3, is DSGVTQTPKHLITATGQRVTLRCSPRSGDLSVYWYQQSLDQGLQFLIQYYNGEERAKGNILERFSAQQFPDLHSELNLSSLELGDSALYFCASSEGTASNQPQHFGDGTRLSIL.

The chain joins TRBV13 to TRBJ2-3; 7 nucleotides match TRBD1. J lost 6 bases, V lost 8 bases, and 11 bases had no gene match. The V gene's germline CDR1 is PRHDT and CDR2 FYEKMQ (reference sequence). This CDR3 is 14 amino acids long. The CDR3 sequence is CASRDRERVDTQYF. The CDR3 DNA reads as TGTGCCAGCCGCGACAGGGAGAGGGTGGATACGCAGTATTTT. Based on the CDR3 plus reference TRBV13 and TRBJ2-3, the full variable domain is AAGVIQSPRHLIKEKRETATLKCYPIPRHDTVYWYQQGPGQDPQFLISFYEKMQSDKGSIPDRFSAQQFSDYHSELNMSSLELGDSALYFCASRDRERVDTQYFGPGTRLTVL.

The chain combines TRBV4-3 with TRBJ2-3; TRBD2 might be the D (5 bases). In germline, CDR1 is LGHNA, CDR2 YSLEER. Trimming shortened V by 3 bases and J by 1 base, and 14 bases separated the two germline ends. There are 16 residues in the CDR3. CDR3 DNA: TGCGCCAGCAGCCAGACTATACTAGTGGGCACAGATACGCAGTATTTT. It codes for CASSQTILVGTDTQYF.

The V call is TRBV27, the J call TRBJ1-5, with a weak D call TRBD1 (5 bases). Looked up from germline, CDR1 is MNHEY and CDR2 is SMNVEV (reference sequence). The CDR3 runs to 14 residues. Trimming removed 2 bases at V and 4 bases at J, with 9 bases between. The CDR3 coding sequence is TGTGCCAGCAGTTTAACAGGACTGAATCAGCCCCAGCATTTT. Protein product: CASSLTGLNQPQHF.

The V call is TRBV7-9, the J call TRBJ2-3; D gene uncertain. The V gene's germline CDR1 is SEHNR and CDR2 FQNEAQ (reference sequence). The germline V and J ends were trimmed by 1 base and 5 bases, with 4 bases remaining between them. This CDR3 is built from 12 residues. The CDR3 loop is CASSLVGDTQYF. The CDR3 region has the DNA TGTGCCAGCAGCTTAGTGGGAGATACGCAGTATTTT.

The chain carries TRBV28 and TRBJ2-1; D gene unclear. Germline V gene lookup returns CDR1 MDHEN and CDR2 SYDVKM. V dropped 1 base and J dropped 5 bases, with 3 bases sitting between them. This CDR3 has 12 residues. The chain's CDR3 is CASSLFHNEQFF. The DNA of the CDR3 is TGTGCCAGCAGTTTATTCCACAATGAGCAGTTCTTC.